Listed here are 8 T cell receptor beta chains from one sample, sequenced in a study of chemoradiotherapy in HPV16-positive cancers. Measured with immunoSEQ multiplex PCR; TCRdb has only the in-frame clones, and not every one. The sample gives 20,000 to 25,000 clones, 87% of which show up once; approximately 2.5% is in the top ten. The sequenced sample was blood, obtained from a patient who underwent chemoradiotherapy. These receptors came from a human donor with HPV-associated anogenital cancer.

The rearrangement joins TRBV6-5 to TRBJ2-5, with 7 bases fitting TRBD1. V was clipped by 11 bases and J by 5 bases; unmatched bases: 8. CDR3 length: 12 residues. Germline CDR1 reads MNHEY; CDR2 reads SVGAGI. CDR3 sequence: CADSGGLETQYF. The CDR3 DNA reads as TGTGCCGACTCAGGGGGTTTGGAGACCCAGTACTTC.

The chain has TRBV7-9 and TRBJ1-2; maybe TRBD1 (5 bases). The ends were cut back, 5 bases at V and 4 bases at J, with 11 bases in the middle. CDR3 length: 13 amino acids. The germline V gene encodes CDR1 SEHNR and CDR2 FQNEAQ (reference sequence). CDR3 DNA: TGTGCCAGCAGCCCCGGGACGGCCTATGGCTACACCTTC. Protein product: CASSPGTAYGYTF.

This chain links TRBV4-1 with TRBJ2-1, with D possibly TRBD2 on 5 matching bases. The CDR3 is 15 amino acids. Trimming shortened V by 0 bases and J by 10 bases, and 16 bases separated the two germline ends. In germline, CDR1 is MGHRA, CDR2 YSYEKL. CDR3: CASSQEGTGIGEQFF. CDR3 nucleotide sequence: TGCGCCAGCAGCCAAGAAGGTACCGGGATTGGAGAGCAGTTCTTC.

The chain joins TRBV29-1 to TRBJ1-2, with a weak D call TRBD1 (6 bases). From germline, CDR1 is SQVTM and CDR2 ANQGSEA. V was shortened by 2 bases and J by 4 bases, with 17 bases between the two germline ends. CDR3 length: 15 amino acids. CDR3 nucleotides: TGCAGCGTTGAAACGGGACACCCTAGATCCTATGGCTACACCTTC. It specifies CSVETGHPRSYGYTF.

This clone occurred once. The CDR3, as DNA: TGTGCCAGCAGCCAAGATCCTACGGGGGCCCAGCCCCAGCATTTT. Residues: CASSQDPTGAQPQHF. The rearrangement links TRBV4-2 to TRBJ1-5, with D perhaps TRBD1 (6 bases). Germline V CDR1 and CDR2: LGHNA, YNFKEQ. The ends were cut back, 0 bases at V and 7 bases at J, with 13 bases in the middle. The CDR3 runs to 15 residues.

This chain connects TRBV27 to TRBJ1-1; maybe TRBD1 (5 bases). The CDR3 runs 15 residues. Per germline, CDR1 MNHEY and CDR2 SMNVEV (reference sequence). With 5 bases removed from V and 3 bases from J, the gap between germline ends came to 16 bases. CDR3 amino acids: CASSPPGRRYTEAFF. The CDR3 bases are TGTGCCAGCAGTCCTCCGGGACGCCGATACACTGAAGCTTTCTTT.

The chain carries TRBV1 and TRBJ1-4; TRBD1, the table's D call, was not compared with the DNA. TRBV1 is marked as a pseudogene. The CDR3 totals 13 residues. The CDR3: CTSSQTGGEKLFF. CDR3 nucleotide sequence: TGCACCAGCAGCCAGACAGGGGGCGAAAAACTGTTTTTT.

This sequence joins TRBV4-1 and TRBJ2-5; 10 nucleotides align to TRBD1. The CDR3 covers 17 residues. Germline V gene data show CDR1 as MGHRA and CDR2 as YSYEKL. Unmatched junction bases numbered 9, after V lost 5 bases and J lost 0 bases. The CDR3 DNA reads TGCGCCAGCAGCGACCCCTGGGACAGGGGTTACCAAGAGACCCAGTACTTC. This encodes CASSDPWDRGYQETQYF.